This TCR beta chain is from a study of cytomegalovirus exposure and HLA in healthy donors. Whole-study results and caveats: Specificity for CMV antigens was confirmed in vitro for three of the CMV-associated chains.

TCRdb's table, derived via immunoSEQ multiplex PCR, lists solely in-frame clones and lacks some. The data show 200,000 to 250,000 clones, with approximately 80% seen just once and roughly 13% held by the top ten. This CDR3 has 16 residues. V was pared by 4 bases and J by 5 bases, with 11 bases of the junction left unmatched. CDR1 is MGHDK, CDR2 SYGVNS, per germline. About this clone: Its antigen is currently unknown.

The sample taken for sequencing was PBMCs. The chain combines TRBV25-1 with TRBJ1-1; 9 bases agree with TRBD1. The origin of this receptor is a woman between 25 and 40 years old in good health and CMV-seropositive. As DNA, the CDR3 is TGTGCCAGCAGTGTTCCGCTGGGACAGGGAAGGACTGAAGCTTTCTTT. Protein product: CASSVPLGQGRTEAFF.